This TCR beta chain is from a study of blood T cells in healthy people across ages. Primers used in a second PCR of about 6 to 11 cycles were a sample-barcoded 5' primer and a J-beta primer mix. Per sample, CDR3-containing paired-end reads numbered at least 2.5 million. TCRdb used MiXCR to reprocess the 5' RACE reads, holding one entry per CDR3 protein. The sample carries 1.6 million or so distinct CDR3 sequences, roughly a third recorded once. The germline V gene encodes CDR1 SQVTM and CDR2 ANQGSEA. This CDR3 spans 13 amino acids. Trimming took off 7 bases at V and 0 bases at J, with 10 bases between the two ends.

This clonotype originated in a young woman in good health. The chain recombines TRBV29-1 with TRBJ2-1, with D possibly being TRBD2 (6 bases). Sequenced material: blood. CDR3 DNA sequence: TGCAGCGGGAGGGATAGCTCCTACAATGAGCAGTTCTTC. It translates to CSGRDSSYNEQFF.